Below, 14 T cell receptor beta chains from the same sample are listed, as sequenced in a study of radiotherapy plus CTLA-4 blockade in lung cancer. Using immunoSEQ multiplex PCR, the repertoire was profiled, and TCRdb retains in-frame clones only, with some absent. Of over 100,000 clones detected, 70% to 90% appear once; the ten largest clones hold approximately 7.2%. The source was peripheral blood, collected from a patient treated with radiotherapy plus ipilimumab. The source is a human donor with non-small cell lung cancer that progressed on radiotherapy plus ipilimumab.

V and J are TRBV6-6 and TRBJ2-7, with D unresolved. This CDR3 has 13 amino acids. The V gene's germline CDR1 is MNHNY and CDR2 SVGAGI (reference sequence). Trimming shortened V by 5 bases and J by 3 bases, and 11 bases separated the two germline ends. CDR3 protein: CASSATKNYEQYF. The CDR3, as DNA: TGTGCCAGCAGTGCCACCAAAAACTACGAGCAGTACTTC.

The chain joins TRBV11-3 to TRBJ2-2; 9 nucleotides align to TRBD2. This CDR3 is built from 18 residues. Germline CDR1 SGHNT, CDR2 YENEEA. J gave up 2 bases and V 1 base, and 8 bases lay outside the gene matches. The CDR3 sequence is CASSLGSLAGLNTGELFF. CDR3 sequence (DNA): TGTGCCAGCAGCTTAGGTTCTCTAGCGGGACTAAACACCGGGGAGCTGTTTTTT.

This clone was detected only a few times. The chain uses TRBV7-8 and TRBJ1-3; 8 bases are a match to TRBD1. The CDR3 loop spans 16 amino acids. Trimming cost V 1 base and J 3 bases; bases outside gene matches: 5. Germline CDR1 is SGHVS and CDR2 is FQNEAQ. The CDR3 bases are TGTGCCAGCAGCTTAGGCCAGGGGGCTAATGGAAACACCATATATTTT. It is translated as CASSLGQGANGNTIYF.

CDR3: CASSPERNEQFF. The CDR3, as DNA: TGTGCCAGCAGCCCAGAGAGGAATGAGCAGTTCTTC. This chain links TRBV7-9 with TRBJ2-1; D ambiguous. Between the trimmed V and J ends, which lost 5 bases and 7 bases, there was a span of 9 bases. The CDR3 has 12 amino acids. CDR1 SEHNR and CDR2 FQNEAQ come from the germline V gene (reference sequence).

The V and J genes are TRBV5-4 and TRBJ2-3; D is ambiguous. Per the germline V gene, CDR1 is SGHNT and CDR2 is YYREEE (reference sequence). CDR3 size: 17 residues. V was shortened by 1 base and J by 0 bases, with 15 bases between the two germline ends. The CDR3 is CASSLYLGGVSTDTQYF. The CDR3 DNA reads as TGTGCCAGCAGCTTGTATCTGGGCGGAGTTAGCACAGATACGCAGTATTTT.

The gene calls are TRBV11-2 and TRBJ2-3; 11 bases agree with TRBD1. CDR3 size: 15 residues. V dropped 1 base and J dropped 3; count of bases not matched to a gene: 0. Germline V CDR1 and CDR2: SGHAT, FQNNGV. The CDR3 DNA reads as TGTGCCAGCAGCTTAGGGGACAGGGGGACAGATACGCAGTATTTT. It translates to CASSLGDRGTDTQYF.

This clone appeared a single time. V is TRBV15 and J is TRBJ2-7; TRBD2 aligns across 10 bases. Unmatched junction bases numbered 6, after V lost 0 bases and J lost 4 bases. The CDR3 consists of 16 residues. The germline CDR1 and CDR2 sequences are LNHNV and YYDKDF (reference sequence). The CDR3 loop is CATSRDLAGVWYEQYF. In DNA, the CDR3 is TGTGCCACCAGCAGAGATCTAGCGGGAGTCTGGTACGAGCAGTACTTC.

The chain joins TRBV4-1 to TRBJ2-1, with 8 positions matching TRBD2. The V gene's germline CDR1 is MGHRA and CDR2 YSYEKL. Unmatched junction bases numbered 9, after V lost 5 bases and J lost 6 bases. The CDR3 runs 15 residues. CDR3 nucleotides: TGCGCCAGCAGCGCCCGCTGGGGGACTAGCAATGAGCAGTTCTTC. Amino acid sequence: CASSARWGTSNEQFF.

The chain links TRBV18 to TRBJ2-7; D may be TRBD1 or TRBD2 (6 bases each). Deletions cut 10 bases from V and 1 base from J, with 17 bases between. CDR1 is KGHSH and CDR2 is LQKENI in the germline V gene. This CDR3 region has 14 residues. In nucleotides, the CDR3 is TGTGCCACCTCGCGGGACACTTTATCCTACGAGCAGTACTTC. Translation: CATSRDTLSYEQYF.

This clone was counted a single time. The rearrangement links TRBV6-1 to TRBJ2-7; D not resolved. This CDR3 comprises 15 residues. V lost 6 bases and J 2 bases, leaving 17 bases between the germline ends. Germline V gene lookup returns CDR1 MNHNS and CDR2 SASEGT. The CDR3 is CASRKGPGNPYEQYF. The CDR3 region has the DNA TGTGCCAGCAGGAAGGGCCCAGGAAACCCCTACGAGCAGTACTTC.

This chain connects TRBV29-1 to TRBJ2-2, with 10 nucleotides matching TRBD2. Trimming cost V 7 bases and J 5 bases; bases outside gene matches: 7. Germline CDR1 reads SQVTM; CDR2 reads ANQGSEA. CDR3 length equals 14 residues. Here the CDR3 DNA reads TGCAGCGCCCCCGGGACTAGCGCGACCGGGGAGCTGTTTTTT. Translated, it gives CSAPGTSATGELFF.

This chain links TRBV6-5 with TRBJ2-7; tentative D call: TRBD2 (6 bases). This CDR3 has 15 amino acids. Germline CDR1 reads MNHEY; CDR2 reads SVGAGI. V lost 4 bases, J lost 1 base, and 14 bases lay in between. CDR3 sequence reads: CASSSVGRPSYEQYF. CDR3 nucleotide sequence: TGTGCCAGCAGTTCCGTTGGGAGGCCATCCTACGAGCAGTACTTC.

This clone was seen a handful of times. The gene calls are TRBV18 and TRBJ1-1, with D tentatively TRBD1 (5 bases). Trimming pared 3 bases from V and 0 bases from J, leaving 8 bases between. There are 14 residues in the CDR3. Per germline, CDR1 KGHSH and CDR2 LQKENI. The CDR3 protein is CASSPRALNTEAFF. The CDR3 DNA reads TGTGCCAGCTCACCCAGGGCCTTGAACACTGAAGCTTTCTTT. Full variable domain (rest looked up from reference TRBV18 and TRBJ1-1): NAGVMQNPRHLVRRRGQEARLRCSPMKGHSHVYWYRQLPEEGLKFMVYLQKENIIDESGMPKERFSAEFPKEGPSILRIQQVVRGDSAAYFCASSPRALNTEAFFGQGTRLTVV.

The rearrangement uses TRBV6-1 and TRBJ1-1, with D hard to call. Germline lookup yields CDR1 MNHNS and CDR2 SASEGT. The CDR3 runs to 11 residues. V shed 5 bases and J shed 8 bases, with 9 bases lying between them. The CDR3 spells CASSHLGEAFF. CDR3 bases: TGTGCCAGCAGTCACCTCGGGGAAGCTTTCTTT.